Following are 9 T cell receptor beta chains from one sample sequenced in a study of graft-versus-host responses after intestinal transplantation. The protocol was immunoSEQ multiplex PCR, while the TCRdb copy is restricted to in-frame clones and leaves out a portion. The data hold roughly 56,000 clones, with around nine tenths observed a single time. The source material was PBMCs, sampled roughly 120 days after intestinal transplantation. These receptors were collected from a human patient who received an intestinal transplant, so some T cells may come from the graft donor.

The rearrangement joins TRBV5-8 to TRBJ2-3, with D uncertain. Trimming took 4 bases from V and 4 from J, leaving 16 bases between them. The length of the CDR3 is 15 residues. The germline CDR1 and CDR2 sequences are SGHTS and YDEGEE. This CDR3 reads CASSLSSHEADTQYF. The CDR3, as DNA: TGTGCCAGCAGCCTTTCTTCGCATGAGGCAGATACGCAGTATTTT.

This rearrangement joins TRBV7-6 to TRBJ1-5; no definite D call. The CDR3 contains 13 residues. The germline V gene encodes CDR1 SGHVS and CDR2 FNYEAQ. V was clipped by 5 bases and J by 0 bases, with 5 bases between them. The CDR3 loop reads CASSRYSNQPQHF. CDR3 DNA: TGTGCCAGCAGCCGATATAGCAATCAGCCCCAGCATTTT.

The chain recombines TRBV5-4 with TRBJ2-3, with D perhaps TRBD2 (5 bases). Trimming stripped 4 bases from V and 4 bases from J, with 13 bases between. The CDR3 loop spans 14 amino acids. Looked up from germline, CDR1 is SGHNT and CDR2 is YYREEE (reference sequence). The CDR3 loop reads CASSRRFGSDTQYF. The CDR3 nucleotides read TGTGCCAGCAGCCGGAGGTTTGGGTCAGATACGCAGTATTTT. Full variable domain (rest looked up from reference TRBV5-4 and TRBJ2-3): ETGVTQSPTHLIKTRGQQVTLRCSSQSGHNTVSWYQQALGQGPQFIFQYYREEENGRGNFPPRFSGLQFPNYSSELNVNALELDDSALYLCASSRRFGSDTQYFGPGTRLTVL.

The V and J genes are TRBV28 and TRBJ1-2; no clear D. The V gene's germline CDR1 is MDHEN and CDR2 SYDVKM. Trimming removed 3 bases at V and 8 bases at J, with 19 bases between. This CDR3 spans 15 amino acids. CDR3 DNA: TGTGCCAGCAGTTTCAGCGGCTCAAGGGCCTGGGGCTACACCTTC. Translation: CASSFSGSRAWGYTF.

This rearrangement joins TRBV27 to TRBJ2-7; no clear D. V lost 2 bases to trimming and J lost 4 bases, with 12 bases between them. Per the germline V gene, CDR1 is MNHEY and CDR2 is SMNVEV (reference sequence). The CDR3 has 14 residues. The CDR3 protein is CASSLGPRSYEQYF. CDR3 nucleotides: TGTGCCAGCAGTTTAGGACCGAGGAGTTACGAGCAGTACTTC.

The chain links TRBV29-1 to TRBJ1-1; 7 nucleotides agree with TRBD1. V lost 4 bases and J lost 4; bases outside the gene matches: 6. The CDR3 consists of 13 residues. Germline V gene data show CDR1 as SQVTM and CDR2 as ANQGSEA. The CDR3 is CSVALTGFTEAFF. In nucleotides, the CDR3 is TGCAGCGTTGCCTTGACAGGGTTCACTGAAGCTTTCTTT.

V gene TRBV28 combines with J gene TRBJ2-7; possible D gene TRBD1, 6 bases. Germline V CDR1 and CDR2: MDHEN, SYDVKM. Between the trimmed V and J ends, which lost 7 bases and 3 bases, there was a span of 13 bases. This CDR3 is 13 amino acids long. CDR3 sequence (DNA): TGTGCCAGCACTCTAAGGACAGACTACGAGCAGTACTTC. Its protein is CASTLRTDYEQYF.

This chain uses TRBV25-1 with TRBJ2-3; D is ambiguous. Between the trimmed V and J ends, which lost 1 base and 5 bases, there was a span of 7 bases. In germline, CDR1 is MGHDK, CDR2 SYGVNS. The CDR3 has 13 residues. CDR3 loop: CASSEFTVDTQYF. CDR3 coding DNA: TGTGCCAGCAGTGAATTTACAGTAGATACGCAGTATTTT.

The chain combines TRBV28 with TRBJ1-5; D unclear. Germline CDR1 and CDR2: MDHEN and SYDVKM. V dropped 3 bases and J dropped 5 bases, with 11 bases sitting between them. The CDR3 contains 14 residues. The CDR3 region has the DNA TGTGCCAGCAGTTTGCGGCGGGGAGATCAGCCCCAGCATTTT. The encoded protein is CASSLRRGDQPQHF.